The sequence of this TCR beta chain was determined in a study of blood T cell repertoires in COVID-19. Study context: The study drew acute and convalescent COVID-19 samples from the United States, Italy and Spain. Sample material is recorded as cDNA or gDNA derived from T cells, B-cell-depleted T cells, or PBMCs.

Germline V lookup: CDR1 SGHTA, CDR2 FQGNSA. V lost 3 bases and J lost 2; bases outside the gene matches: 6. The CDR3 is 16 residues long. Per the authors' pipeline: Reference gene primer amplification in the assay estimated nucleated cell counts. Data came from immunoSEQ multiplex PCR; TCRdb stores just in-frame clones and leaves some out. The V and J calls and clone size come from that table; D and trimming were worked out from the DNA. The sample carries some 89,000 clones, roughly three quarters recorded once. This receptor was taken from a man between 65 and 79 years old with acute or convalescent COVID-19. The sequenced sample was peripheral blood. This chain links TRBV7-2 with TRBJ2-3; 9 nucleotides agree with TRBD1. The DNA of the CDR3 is TGTGCCAGCAGCTTGGCCGGGACAGGGTACACAGATACGCAGTATTTT. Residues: CASSLAGTGYTDTQYF.